What follows is one T cell receptor (beta chain) and its context. This record belongs to a study of blood T cell repertoires in COVID-19. Per the authors' pipeline: Estimation of nucleated cell counts was performed using reference gene primer amplification. The method was immunoSEQ multiplex PCR; TCRdb's version includes in-frame clones alone and lacks a portion of them. From that table come the V and J calls and clone size; the DNA was used to work out D and trimming. Altogether about 140,000 clones are present, about four fifths being singletons, with the ten largest covering 3.5%. The CDR3 loop spans 15 amino acids. J lost 6 bases, V lost 4 bases, and 10 bases had no gene match.

This TCR derives from a man between 65 and 79 years old who had recovered from COVID-19. The sample was peripheral blood. V usage is TRBV5-3 and J usage is TRBJ1-5; 7 bases align to TRBD1. TRBV5-3 is recorded as an ORF, its role being uncertain. CDR3 sequence (DNA): TGTGCCAGAAGCGGAAGACAGGGAGTGGGTCAGCCCCAGCATTTT. Translated: CARSGRQGVGQPQHF.